This T cell receptor (beta chain) was captured by sequencing in a study of OX40 agonist ivuxolimab in advanced cancers. Data came from immunoSEQ multiplex PCR; TCRdb stores just in-frame clones and leaves some out. This table has 60,000 or so clones, around four fifths appearing once. The germline V gene encodes CDR1 MNHEY and CDR2 SMNVEV (reference sequence). The CDR3 spans 14 residues. V was pared by 5 bases and J by 3 bases, with 4 bases of the junction left unmatched. The chain links TRBV27 to TRBJ2-1; 7 bases match TRBD1. The TCR sequence derives from an adult with an advanced solid tumor such as melanoma, head and neck, liver or kidney cancer. The specimen comprised CD4+ or CD8+ T cells sorted from blood, sampled in a trial of the OX40 agonist ivuxolimab. CDR3 sequence (DNA): TGTGCCAGCAGTAGGAGGACAGGCTACAATGAGCAGTTCTTC. Protein: CASSRRTGYNEQFF.